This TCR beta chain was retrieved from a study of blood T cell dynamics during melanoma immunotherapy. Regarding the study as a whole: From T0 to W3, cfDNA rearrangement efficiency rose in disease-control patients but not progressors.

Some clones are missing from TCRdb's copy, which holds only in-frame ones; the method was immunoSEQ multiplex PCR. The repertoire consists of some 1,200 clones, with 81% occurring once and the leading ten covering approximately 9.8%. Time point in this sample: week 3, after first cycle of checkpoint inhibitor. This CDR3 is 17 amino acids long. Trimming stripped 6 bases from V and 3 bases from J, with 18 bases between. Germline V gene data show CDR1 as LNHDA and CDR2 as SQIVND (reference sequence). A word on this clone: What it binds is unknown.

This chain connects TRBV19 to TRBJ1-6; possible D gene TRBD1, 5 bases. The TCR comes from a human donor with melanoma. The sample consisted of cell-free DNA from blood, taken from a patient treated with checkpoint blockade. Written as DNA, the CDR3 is TGTGCCAGTAGCCAATCAGGGCGCGCTCACTATAATTCACCCCTCCACTTT. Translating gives CASSQSGRAHYNSPLHF.